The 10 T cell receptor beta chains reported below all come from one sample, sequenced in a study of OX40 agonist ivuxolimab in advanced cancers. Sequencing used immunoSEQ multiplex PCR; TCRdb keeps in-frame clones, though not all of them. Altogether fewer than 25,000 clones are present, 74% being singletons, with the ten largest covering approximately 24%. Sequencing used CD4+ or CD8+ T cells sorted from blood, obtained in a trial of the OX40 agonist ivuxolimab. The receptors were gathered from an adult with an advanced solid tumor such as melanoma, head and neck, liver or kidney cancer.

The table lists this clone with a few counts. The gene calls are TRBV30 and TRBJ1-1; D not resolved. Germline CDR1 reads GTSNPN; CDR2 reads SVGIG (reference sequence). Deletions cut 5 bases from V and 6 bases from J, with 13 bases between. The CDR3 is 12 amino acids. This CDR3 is CAWDPSVAEAFF. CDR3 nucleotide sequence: TGTGCCTGGGACCCATCAGTGGCTGAAGCTTTCTTT.

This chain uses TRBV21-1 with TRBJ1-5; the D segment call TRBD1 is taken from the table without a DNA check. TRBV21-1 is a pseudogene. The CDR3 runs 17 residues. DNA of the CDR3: TGTGCCAGCAGCAAAGACGAGGCAGGGGTTCCTCCTCAGCCCCAGCATTTT. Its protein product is CASSKDEAGVPPQPQHF.

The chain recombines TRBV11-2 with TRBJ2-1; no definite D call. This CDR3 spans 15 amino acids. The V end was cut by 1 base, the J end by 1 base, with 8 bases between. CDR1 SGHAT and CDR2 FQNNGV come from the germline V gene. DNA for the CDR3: TGTGCCAGCAGCTTAGTTCTAGTATCCTACAATGAGCAGTTCTTC. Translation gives CASSLVLVSYNEQFF.

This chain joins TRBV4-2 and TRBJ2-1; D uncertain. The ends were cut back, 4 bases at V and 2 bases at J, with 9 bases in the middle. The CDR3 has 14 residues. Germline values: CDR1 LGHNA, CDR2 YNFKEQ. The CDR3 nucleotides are TGTGCCAGCAGCCCTCCGGGTACCTACAATGAGCAGTTCTTC. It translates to CASSPPGTYNEQFF.

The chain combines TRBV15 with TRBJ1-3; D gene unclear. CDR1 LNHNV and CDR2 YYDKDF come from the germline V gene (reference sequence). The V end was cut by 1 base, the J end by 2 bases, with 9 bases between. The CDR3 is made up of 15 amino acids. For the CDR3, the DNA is TGTGCCACCAGCAGAGGCGAGGTTGCTGGAAACACCATATATTTT. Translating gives CATSRGEVAGNTIYF. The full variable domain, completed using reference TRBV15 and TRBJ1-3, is DAMVIQNPRYQVTQFGKPVTLSCSQTLNHNVMYWYQQKSSQAPKLLFHYYDKDFNNEADTPDNFQSRRPNTSFCFLDIRSPGLGDTAMYLCATSRGEVAGNTIYFGEGSWLTVV.

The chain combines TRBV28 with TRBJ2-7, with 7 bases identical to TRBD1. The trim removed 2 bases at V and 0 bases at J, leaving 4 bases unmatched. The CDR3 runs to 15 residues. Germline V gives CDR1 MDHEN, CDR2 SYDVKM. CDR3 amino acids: CASSLDGDSSYEQYF. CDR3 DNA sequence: TGTGCCAGCAGTTTAGATGGGGACAGCTCCTACGAGCAGTACTTC.

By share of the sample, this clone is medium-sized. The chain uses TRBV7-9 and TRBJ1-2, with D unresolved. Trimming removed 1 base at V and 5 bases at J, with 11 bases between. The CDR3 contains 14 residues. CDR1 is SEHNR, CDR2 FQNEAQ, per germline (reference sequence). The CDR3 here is CASSLGSDQYGYTF. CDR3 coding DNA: TGTGCCAGCAGCTTAGGGTCTGACCAATATGGCTACACCTTC.

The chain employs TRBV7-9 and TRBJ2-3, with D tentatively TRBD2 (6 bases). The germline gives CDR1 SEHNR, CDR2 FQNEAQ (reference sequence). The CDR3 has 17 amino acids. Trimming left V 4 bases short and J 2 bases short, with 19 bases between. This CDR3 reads CASSSPERGTYTDTQYF. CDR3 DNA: TGTGCCAGCAGCTCCCCGGAACGGGGGACTTACACAGATACGCAGTATTTT.

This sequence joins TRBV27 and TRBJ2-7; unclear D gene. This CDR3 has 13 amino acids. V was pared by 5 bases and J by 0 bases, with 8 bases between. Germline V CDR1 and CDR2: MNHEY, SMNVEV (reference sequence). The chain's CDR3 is CASSPYSSYEQYF. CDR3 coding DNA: TGTGCCAGCAGTCCGTACAGCTCCTACGAGCAGTACTTC.

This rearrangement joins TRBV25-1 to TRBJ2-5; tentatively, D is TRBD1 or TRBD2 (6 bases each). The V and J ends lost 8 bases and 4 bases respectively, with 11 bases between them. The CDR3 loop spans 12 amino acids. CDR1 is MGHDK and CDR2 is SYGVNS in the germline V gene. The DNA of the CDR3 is TGTGCCAGCGGGAAGGGGGGAGAGACCCAGTACTTC. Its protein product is CASGKGGETQYF.